Included here is one T cell receptor beta chain sequence, with context. These data are taken from a study of shared clonotypes between healthy human individuals. 200 to 250 ng DNA, 30,000 or so T cell genomes, went into each sorted-subset replicate PCR. The data were produced by immunoSEQ multiplex PCR, yet TCRdb's version contains in-frame clones alone and is incomplete. Of over a million clones listed, about 96% were seen once; the top ten hold over 1%. The specimen was naive CD4+ T cells sorted from blood. Subset defined: CD45RA+ positively selected. The TCR originated in a man aged 25-40 years in good health.

CDR3 loop: CASSLGLRDMVKEQYF. For the CDR3, the DNA is TGTGCCAGCAGCTTAGGACTACGGGACATGGTGAAGGAGCAGTACTTC. The gene calls are TRBV11-2 and TRBJ2-7, with D possibly being TRBD1 (6 bases). The CDR3 consists of 16 residues. Germline lookup yields CDR1 SGHAT and CDR2 FQNNGV. Between the trimmed V and J ends, which lost 1 base and 7 bases, there was a span of 20 bases.